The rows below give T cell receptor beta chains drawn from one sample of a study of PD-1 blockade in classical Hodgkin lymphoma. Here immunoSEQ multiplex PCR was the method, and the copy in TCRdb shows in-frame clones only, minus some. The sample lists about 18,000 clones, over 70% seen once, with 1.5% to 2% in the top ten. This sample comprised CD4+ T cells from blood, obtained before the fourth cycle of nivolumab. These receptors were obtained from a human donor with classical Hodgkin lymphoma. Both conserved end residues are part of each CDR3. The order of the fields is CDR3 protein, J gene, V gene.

CASSSVGERRNGYTF | TRBJ1-2 | TRBV28
CASSLSSGGSSSYEQYF | TRBJ2-7 | TRBV27
CASSAFWATSSYNEQFF | TRBJ2-1 | TRBV25-1
CASSLGTGDFHGYTF | TRBJ1-2 | TRBV7-9
CASSSPEGQGFNYGYTF | TRBJ1-2 | TRBV5-4
CASSVGGGPYEQYF | TRBJ2-7 | TRBV9
CAGSQGGETQYF | TRBJ2-5 | TRBV2
CASDLPYNEQFF | TRBJ2-1 | TRBV2
CASSLALLETQYF | TRBJ2-5 | TRBV7-9
CASSLGLSGKENQPQHF | TRBJ1-5 | TRBV7-6
CASSLEGSNQPQHF | TRBJ1-5 | TRBV5-1
CASSPTSGRGDEQFF | TRBJ2-1 | TRBV5-1
CASRAGLNTEAFF | TRBJ1-1 | TRBV6-1
CASSLEQGKQYF | TRBJ2-7 | TRBV7-8
CASSQHRTSGSTDTQYF | TRBJ2-3 | TRBV7-8
CASSFLGGTGLAYEQYF | TRBJ2-7 | TRBV5-1
CASSDGAAIYF | TRBJ2-4 | TRBV5-1
CASSLGGAGLNEKLFF | TRBJ1-4 | TRBV7-2
CASSRGGVQPQHF | TRBJ1-5 | TRBV4-1
CASSTRQVTTYEQYF | TRBJ2-7 | TRBV13
CAWRPLGAEAFF | TRBJ1-1 | TRBV30
CASSSTTGNTEAFF | TRBJ1-1 | TRBV7-6
CASRVQGRGSYGYTF | TRBJ1-2 | TRBV19
CAIFSTGELFF | TRBJ2-2 | TRBV6-6
CASSPGLAGGTDTQYF | TRBJ2-3 | TRBV7-9
CAISESDVGVEQFF | TRBJ2-1 | TRBV10-3
CASSQTPGTAQPQHF | TRBJ1-5 | TRBV5-1
CASNLPEQYF | TRBJ2-7 | TRBV19
CASSTRINTEAFF | TRBJ1-1 | TRBV5-4
CASRASGSSYNEQFF | TRBJ2-1 | TRBV6-5
CAISPGQTAVNTEAFF | TRBJ1-1 | TRBV10-3
CASSLDSLVTGLTGANVLTF | TRBJ2-6 | TRBV5-1
CASREGGYGYTF | TRBJ1-2 | TRBV28
CAISTAGQANTEAFF | TRBJ1-1 | TRBV10-3
CASSLGRDYEQYF | TRBJ2-7 | TRBV7-9
CSVGSWSDRNNEQFF | TRBJ2-1 | TRBV29-1
CASSFLTGVSYNEQFF | TRBJ2-1 | TRBV5-1
CASSTDRTTYEQYF | TRBJ2-7 | TRBV5-1
CASSNTGSGYTF | TRBJ1-2 | TRBV7-2
CASSNRDRGYFGLFF | TRBJ1-4 | TRBV5-8
CASSFITLGPYQPQHF | TRBJ1-5 | TRBV7-8
CASSQGQQSAFF | TRBJ1-1 | TRBV6-5
CATPQNGRCTDTQYF | TRBJ2-3 | TRBV15
CASSLRLAGTDTQYF | TRBJ2-3 | TRBV7-9
CASSYYSGRNTGELFF | TRBJ2-2 | TRBV6-5
CSVATGVDSPLHF | TRBJ1-6 | TRBV29-1
CASRKREDYNEQFF | TRBJ2-1 | TRBV19
CASSPQGAATDTQYF | TRBJ2-3 | TRBV18
CASSSLAGEPRQYF | TRBJ2-7 | TRBV27
CASIWTGAGETQYF | TRBJ2-5 | TRBV6-1
CASSPGTSVPEQFF | TRBJ2-1 | TRBV10-1
CASSVTGTQETQYF | TRBJ2-5 | TRBV19
CASSMGLAGVDEQYF | TRBJ2-7 | TRBV21-1